The 26 T cell receptor beta chains below come from one sample, sequenced in a study of persistence of HIV-infected CD4 T cells. These receptors' antigens are unknown. Cells were stimulated with overlapping HIV-1 Gag 15-mer peptides. CD40L-negative CD69-negative CD45RO-high memory CD4+ T cells were sorted as populations depleted of antigen-responding cells. The immunoSEQ assay was version 4, run in survey mode. Sequencing used immunoSEQ multiplex PCR; TCRdb keeps in-frame clones, though not all of them. The sample includes 35,000 or so clones, more than 75% of them seen just once. The source material was cultured CD4+ T cells from PBMCs, sampled from a patient who received antiretroviral therapy. The receptors derive from an adult with HIV. The donor label of this sample is uncertain.

CDR3 protein: CASSPGTAHTDTQYF. CDR3 DNA: TGTGCCAGCAGCCCCGGGACAGCACACACAGATACGCAGTATTTT. The gene calls are TRBV28 and TRBJ2-3; 7 bases are shared with TRBD1. With V trimmed by 6 bases and J by 2 bases, 8 bases remained unmatched. The CDR3 is 15 residues long. The V gene's germline CDR1 is MDHEN and CDR2 SYDVKM.

V is TRBV6-1 and J is TRBJ2-5; D gene uncertain. Deletions cut 3 bases from V and 1 base from J, with 9 bases between. The germline V gene has CDR1 MNHNS and CDR2 SASEGT. The CDR3 is made up of 14 amino acids. CDR3 in DNA: TGTGCCAGCAGTGAGTACACCACCCAAGAGACCCAGTACTTC. Protein: CASSEYTTQETQYF.

The gene calls are TRBV28 and TRBJ2-2; D assignment may be TRBD1 or TRBD2 (5 bases each). V was clipped by 3 bases and J by 3 bases, with 11 bases between them. Per germline, CDR1 MDHEN and CDR2 SYDVKM. The CDR3 loop spans 15 amino acids. Here the CDR3 reads CASSFGTTDTGELFF. The CDR3 region has the DNA TGTGCCAGCAGTTTTGGGACGACCGACACCGGGGAGCTGTTTTTT.

This clone was found once. The chain joins TRBV3-1 (or the pseudogene TRBV3-2) to TRBJ2-7; D call uncertain. The CDR3 is 16 residues long. Germline V gives CDR1 LGHDT, CDR2 YNNKEL (reference sequence). V was shortened by 1 base and J by 0 bases, with 13 bases between the two germline ends. This CDR3 is CASSQVNTAYSYEQYF. CDR3 in DNA: TGTGCCAGCAGCCAAGTTAATACTGCTTACTCCTACGAGCAGTACTTC.

The chain carries TRBV18 and TRBJ1-2; 7 bases are a match to TRBD1. Germline loops: CDR1 KGHSH, CDR2 LQKENI. This CDR3 region has 14 residues. Losses at the gene ends were 3 bases for V and 2 bases for J; bases not matched to a gene: 3. The CDR3 spells CASSPTGLNYGYTF. CDR3 nucleotides: TGTGCCAGCTCACCGACAGGGCTAAACTATGGCTACACCTTC.

The V and J genes are TRBV7-2 and TRBJ2-7, with D possibly being TRBD2 (7 bases). CDR3 size: 14 residues. The ends were cut back, 0 bases at V and 12 bases at J, with 18 bases in the middle. Germline lookup yields CDR1 SGHTA and CDR2 FQGNSA. The CDR3 is CASSLASEGGPVYF. In DNA form, the CDR3 reads TGTGCCAGCAGCTTAGCGAGTGAGGGGGGGCCGGTGTACTTC.

The gene calls are TRBV5-1 and TRBJ2-7; a weak D match, TRBD1 (6 bases). From germline, CDR1 is SGHRS and CDR2 YFSETQ. V was shortened by 0 bases and J by 3 bases, with 13 bases between the two germline ends. The CDR3 runs 15 residues. This CDR3 is CASSLVSNRVYEQYF. The CDR3 DNA reads TGCGCCAGCAGCTTGGTCTCAAACAGGGTCTACGAGCAGTACTTC.

The V and J genes are TRBV6-5 and TRBJ2-2; either TRBD1 or TRBD2 may fit D (5 bases each). Trimming stripped 7 bases from V and 3 bases from J, with 15 bases between. Germline loops: CDR1 MNHEY, CDR2 SVGAGI. The CDR3 is made up of 15 amino acids. The CDR3 reads CASTDEGLYTGELFF. The CDR3 DNA follows: TGTGCCAGCACGGATGAGGGGCTTTACACCGGGGAGCTGTTTTTT.

The V gene is TRBV6-6, the J gene TRBJ2-1; D gene ambiguous. Looked up from germline, CDR1 is MNHNY and CDR2 is SVGAGI (reference sequence). This CDR3 comprises 14 residues. V was shortened by 5 bases and J by 12 bases, with 20 bases between the two germline ends. This CDR3 is CASSQDNTTPRQFF. Here the CDR3 DNA reads TGTGCCAGCAGTCAAGACAATACGACACCCCGGCAGTTCTTC.

The rearrangement links TRBV7-3 to TRBJ2-2; D is unresolved. Germline CDR1 SGHTA, CDR2 FQGTGA. The CDR3 covers 14 residues. The V end lost 2 bases, the J end lost 1 base, and 5 bases lay between the germline ends. CDR3 loop: CASSLVWNTGELFF. CDR3 DNA: TGTGCCAGCAGCTTAGTATGGAACACCGGGGAGCTGTTTTTT.

This CDR3 is CASSPRQPTSTDTQYF. The DNA of the CDR3 is TGTGCCAGCTCACCAAGGCAGCCCACTAGCACAGATACGCAGTATTTT. The J gene is TRBJ2-3, the V gene TRBV18; D uncertain. CDR1 and CDR2 from the germline V gene are KGHSH and LQKENI. V lost 2 bases, J lost 0 bases, and 12 bases lay in between. This CDR3 has 16 residues. Looking up the rest from reference TRBV18 and TRBJ2-3 gives the full variable domain: NAGVMQNPRHLVRRRGQEARLRCSPMKGHSHVYWYRQLPEEGLKFMVYLQKENIIDESGMPKERFSAEFPKEGPSILRIQQVVRGDSAAYFCASSPRQPTSTDTQYFGPGTRLTVL.

V and J are TRBV10-2 and TRBJ2-7; no clear D. The V and J ends lost 3 bases and 4 bases respectively, with 22 bases between them. The germline V gene has CDR1 WSHSY and CDR2 SAAADI. The CDR3 consists of 17 residues. Here the CDR3 reads CASSDVLGLGVSYEQYF. The CDR3 region has the DNA TGCGCCAGCAGTGATGTTCTCGGCTTAGGTGTTTCATACGAGCAGTACTTC.

This chain connects TRBV28 to TRBJ2-7, with 7 bases lining up with TRBD1. The length of the CDR3 is 17 residues. V shed 1 base and J 1 base; nucleotides not matched to a gene: 10. The germline CDR1 and CDR2 sequences are MDHEN and SYDVKM. In DNA form, the CDR3 reads TGTGCCAGCAGTTTATTTCTACTCGGGACAGTATCCTACGAGCAGTACTTC. It encodes CASSLFLLGTVSYEQYF. Full variable domain (outside the CDR3, taken from reference TRBV28 and TRBJ2-7): DVKVTQSSRYLVKRTGEKVFLECVQDMDHENMFWYRQDPGLGLRLIYFSYDVKMKEKGDIPEGYSVSREKKERFSLILESASTNQTSMYLCASSLFLLGTVSYEQYFGPGTRLTVT.

The CDR3 DNA follows: TGTGCCAGCTCACGGGGCCAGAGGGTGAACACTGAAGCTTTCTTT. Protein product: CASSRGQRVNTEAFF. The J gene is TRBJ1-1, the V gene TRBV18, with a possible D match to TRBD1 (5 bases). Germline V gene data show CDR1 as KGHSH and CDR2 as LQKENI. V gave up 4 bases and J gave up 0 bases, with 12 bases separating them. The CDR3 spans 15 residues.

The chain joins TRBV10-3 to TRBJ2-7; perhaps TRBD1 as D (5 bases). The CDR3 totals 13 residues. V was cut by 2 bases and J by 3 bases, with 8 bases left in between. Germline V CDR1 and CDR2: ENHRY, SYGVKD. The CDR3 reads CAISERTNYEQYF. In DNA form, the CDR3 reads TGTGCCATCAGTGAGAGGACAAACTACGAGCAGTACTTC.

The J gene is TRBJ2-3, the V gene TRBV18; D is unresolved. Trimming pared 2 bases from V and 5 bases from J, leaving 2 bases between. Germline CDR1 and CDR2: KGHSH and LQKENI. CDR3 length: 11 residues. This chain's CDR3 is CASSPEDTQYF. The CDR3 bases are TGTGCCAGCTCACCAGAAGATACGCAGTATTTT.

The chain carries TRBV6-5 and TRBJ1-4, with D unresolved. Trimming removed 0 bases from V and 3 bases from J, with 8 bases in between. Germline-derived CDR1 and CDR2 are MNHEY and SVGAGI. The CDR3 spans 15 residues. The CDR3 here is CASSYSGVANEKLFF. Here the CDR3 DNA reads TGTGCCAGCAGTTACTCCGGGGTGGCTAATGAAAAACTGTTTTTT.

V and J are TRBV7-3 and TRBJ1-3; 7 bases map to TRBD1. Trimming took 5 bases from V and 2 from J; bases not matched to a gene: 3. Germline V gene lookup returns CDR1 SGHTA and CDR2 FQGTGA. This CDR3 is built from 14 residues. The CDR3 loop is CASSPTGAGNTIYF. The CDR3 nucleotides are TGTGCCAGCAGCCCAACAGGGGCTGGAAACACCATATATTTT. Variable domain in full (rest from reference TRBV7-3 and TRBJ1-3): GAGVSQTPSNKVTEKGKYVELRCDPISGHTALYWYRQSLGQGPEFLIYFQGTGAADDSGLPNDRFFAVRPEGSVSTLKIQRTERGDSAVYLCASSPTGAGNTIYFGEGSWLTVV.

The J gene is TRBJ1-1, the V gene TRBV6-5; 9 bases are shared with TRBD1. V gave up 6 bases and J gave up 7 bases; unmatched junction bases: 6. The CDR3 length is 13 residues. The germline CDR1 and CDR2 sequences are MNHEY and SVGAGI. The CDR3 nucleotides are TGTGCCAGCAGCAAGGGACAGGGAATTGAAGCTTTCTTT. It encodes CASSKGQGIEAFF.

The chain couples TRBV7-8 to TRBJ1-3, with 9 bases fitting TRBD1. The germline CDR1 and CDR2 sequences are SGHVS and FQNEAQ. The CDR3 loop spans 19 amino acids. Losses at the gene ends were 1 base for V and 0 bases for J; bases not matched to a gene: 10. CDR3 in amino acids: CASSLGGTGRTFSGNTIYF. The DNA for the CDR3 is TGTGCCAGCAGCTTAGGAGGGACAGGGCGCACTTTCTCTGGAAACACCATATATTTT. Supplemented by reference TRBV7-8 and TRBJ1-3, the full variable domain reads GAGVSQSPRYKVAKRGQDVALRCDPISGHVSLFWYQQALGQGPEFLTYFQNEAQLDKSGLPSDRFFAERPEGSVSTLKIQRTQQEDSAVYLCASSLGGTGRTFSGNTIYFGEGSWLTVV.

CDR3 in DNA: TGTGCCAGCAGCTTAGGGCGGCGAGATACGCAGTATTTT. Translated, it gives CASSLGRRDTQYF. The chain employs TRBV7-9 and TRBJ2-3; D unresolved. Trimming took 1 base from V and 5 from J, leaving 7 bases between them. The CDR3 consists of 13 residues. Germline CDR1 reads SEHNR; CDR2 reads FQNEAQ (reference sequence).

This clone was counted a few times. The V call is TRBV18, the J call TRBJ2-6; D is ambiguous. Germline V gives CDR1 KGHSH, CDR2 LQKENI. The CDR3 is 14 amino acids. V was clipped by 3 bases and J by 0 bases, with 3 bases between them. The CDR3 nucleotides are TGTGCCAGCTCACCTACCTCTGGGGCCAACGTCCTGACTTTC. It yields the protein CASSPTSGANVLTF.

CDR3 bases: TGCGCCAGCAGCCTGGGGCACACGAACACTGAAGCTTTCTTT. Protein: CASSLGHTNTEAFF. The chain employs TRBV4-1 and TRBJ1-1, with a weak D call TRBD1 (5 bases). The CDR3 is 14 amino acids. Germline V lookup: CDR1 MGHRA, CDR2 YSYEKL. Trimming left V 4 bases short and J 1 base short, with 10 bases between.

V is TRBV29-1 and J is TRBJ1-3; 9 bases map to TRBD1. Trimming cost V 7 bases and J 2 bases; bases outside gene matches: 9. Germline CDR1 reads SQVTM; CDR2 reads ANQGSEA. The CDR3 is 15 amino acids. CDR3 in amino acids: CSARQGGSAGNTIYF. The DNA for the CDR3 is TGCAGCGCCAGACAGGGGGGCTCTGCTGGAAACACCATATATTTT.

The chain couples TRBV11-2 to TRBJ2-7, with a possible D match to TRBD2 (6 bases). Trimming cost V 3 bases and J 6 bases, with 27 bases left between them. There are 18 residues in the CDR3. The germline gives CDR1 SGHAT, CDR2 FQNNGV. This chain's CDR3 is CASSLGRTVAGDSGEQYF. In DNA form, the CDR3 reads TGTGCCAGCAGCTTGGGGAGGACCGTCGCTGGGGATTCTGGCGAGCAGTACTTC.

The rearrangement joins TRBV19 to TRBJ2-5; the match to TRBD1 covers 11 bases. The V gene end was trimmed by 5 bases and the J gene end by 2 bases; junction bases not matched to a gene: 13. The germline gives CDR1 LNHDA, CDR2 SQIVND (reference sequence). The CDR3 covers 18 residues. The CDR3 here is CASSSRTGGLGRQETQYF. The CDR3 nucleotides read TGTGCCAGTAGTTCCCGGACAGGGGGCTTAGGGAGGCAAGAGACCCAGTACTTC.